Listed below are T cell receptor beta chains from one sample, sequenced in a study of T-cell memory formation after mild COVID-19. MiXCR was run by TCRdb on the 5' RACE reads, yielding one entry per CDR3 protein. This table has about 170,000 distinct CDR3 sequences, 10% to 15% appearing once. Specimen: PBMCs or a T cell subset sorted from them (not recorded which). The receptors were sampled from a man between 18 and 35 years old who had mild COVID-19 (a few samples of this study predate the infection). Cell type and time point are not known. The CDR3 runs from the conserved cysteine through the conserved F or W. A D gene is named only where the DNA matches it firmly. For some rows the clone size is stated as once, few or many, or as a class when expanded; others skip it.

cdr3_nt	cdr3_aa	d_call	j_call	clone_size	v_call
TGCGCCAGCAGCTCCCTCACGCCCCCAGGAAAACTGTTTTTT	CASSSLTPPGKLFF	-	TRBJ1-4	few	TRBV4-3
TGCGCCAGCAGCGAGGGGACTGCCGCCGGGACTGAGCAGTTCTTC	CASSEGTAAGTEQFF	-	TRBJ2-1	few	TRBV5-1
TGTGCCAGCAGTAAGGAAGGGAGGCAGCCCCAGCATTTT	CASSKEGRQPQHF	-	TRBJ1-5	-	TRBV2
TGCAGCGTTGAAGGAGGGGGCCTTACTAACAATGAGCAGTTCTTC	CSVEGGGLTNNEQFF	TRBD1	TRBJ2-1	few	TRBV29-1
TGTGCCAGCAGCTTCCTCACAGATACGCAGTATTTT	CASSFLTDTQYF	-	TRBJ2-3	many	TRBV7-9
TGTGCCAGCAGCCACCCAGGGGGCAACGAGCAGTACTTC	CASSHPGGNEQYF	TRBD1	TRBJ2-7	-	TRBV6-2/TRBV6-3
TGTGCCAGCAGTGAAGGGGAGAAGTACTTC	CASSEGEKYF	-	TRBJ2-7	few	TRBV6-1
TGCGCCAGCAGAACCCCCGGGGGGGCCTACAATGAGCAGTTCTTC	CASRTPGGAYNEQFF	TRBD2	TRBJ2-1	few	TRBV5-1
TGTGCCAGCAGCTTATACCGCAAGGGGCTCCACACCCCGATCTATGGCTACACCTTC	CASSLYRKGLHTPIYGYTF	-	TRBJ1-2	many	TRBV13
TGTGCCAGCAGCTACACCGGGACTTTCAATGAGCAGTTCTTC	CASSYTGTFNEQFF	-	TRBJ2-1	-	TRBV11-1
TGTGCCAGCAGCACCCCAATGGGGCCTGAGACCCAGTACTTC	CASSTPMGPETQYF	-	TRBJ2-5	many	TRBV7-2
TGTGCCAGCAGCAGACAGGGGGCCCCTAATGAAAAACTGTTTTTT	CASSRQGAPNEKLFF	-	TRBJ1-4	-	TRBV21-1
TGTGCCAGCAGCGCCTTCGGGCGGCGGGGAAACTACAATGAGCAGTTCTTC	CASSAFGRRGNYNEQFF	-	TRBJ2-1	few	TRBV7-6
TGCGCCAGCAGAGGGCAGGGGGCCGTTGGGGAGACCCAGTACTTC	CASRGQGAVGETQYF	TRBD1	TRBJ2-5	many	TRBV5-1
TGTGCCAGCAGAGACGACTCTGGGGCCAACGTCCTGACTTTC	CASRDDSGANVLTF	-	TRBJ2-6	few	TRBV6-4
TGCAGTGCTAGTTTCCCCGATCAGCCCCAGCATTTT	CSASFPDQPQHF	-	TRBJ1-5	-	TRBV20-1
TGCGCCAGCAGCCAACAGGGGGCTAACTACAATGAGCAGTTCTTC	CASSQQGANYNEQFF	TRBD1	TRBJ2-1	-	TRBV4-3
TGCGCCAGCAGCCAAGAAGGCCCGGCGGGGTCGCCAGATACGCAGTATTTT	CASSQEGPAGSPDTQYF	-	TRBJ2-3	-	TRBV4-3
TGTGCCAGCATGCCCGTTTGGGGTTACGAGCAGTACTTC	CASMPVWGYEQYF	-	TRBJ2-7	-	TRBV11-2
TGTGCCAGCAGTGACTCTTGGACAGGGTGGTCCGCAACTAATGAAAAACTGTTTTTT	CASSDSWTGWSATNEKLFF	TRBD1	TRBJ1-4	few	TRBV6-4
TGTGCCAGCAGCTCGCTGGAGGGTTCTGGCTACACCTTC	CASSSLEGSGYTF	-	TRBJ1-2	few	TRBV7-2
TGCGCCAGCAGCCAGCCAGGTGAAGCCAAAAACATTCAGTACTTC	CASSQPGEAKNIQYF	-	TRBJ2-4	-	TRBV4-1
TGCGCCAGCAGTGGCCTAGAGGCCCAGCATTTT	CASSGLEAQHF	-	TRBJ1-5	few	TRBV10-1
TGTGCCAGCAGTCCGGGACAGGGGTTGAAGACCCAGTACTTC	CASSPGQGLKTQYF	TRBD1	TRBJ2-5	-	TRBV27
TGTGCCAGCAGTTCTCAGACTAGCGGGCGCTACAATGAGCAGTTCTTC	CASSSQTSGRYNEQFF	TRBD2	TRBJ2-1	-	TRBV6-5
TGTGCCAGCAGTTTCTTCTATGGCTACACCTTC	CASSFFYGYTF	-	TRBJ1-2	few	TRBV12-3/TRBV12-4
TGCGCCAGCAGCCCCTGGCCAGGGCCCCAGCCCCAGCATTTT	CASSPWPGPQPQHF	-	TRBJ1-5	few	TRBV4-3
TGTGCCAGCAGCTTAGCGGCTGAATATCAGCCCCAGCATTTT	CASSLAAEYQPQHF	-	TRBJ1-5	-	TRBV7-2
TGTGCCAGCAGTTCGGGGACAGGGTTAGCACTCCTCTTC	CASSSGTGLALLF	TRBD1	TRBJ2-1	few	TRBV6-5
TGTGCCAGCAGCTCTCAGGGGGGGGACACTGAAGCTTTCTTT	CASSSQGGDTEAFF	TRBD1	TRBJ1-1	few	TRBV9
TGTGCCAGCAGGCCGACAGGGACCCACGAGCAGTACTTC	CASRPTGTHEQYF	TRBD1	TRBJ2-7	-	TRBV12-3/TRBV12-4
TGTGCCAGCAGGAAAAACAGGGGCGCCGATAATTCACCCCTCCACTTT	CASRKNRGADNSPLHF	TRBD1	TRBJ1-6	few	TRBV6-2/TRBV6-3
TGCAGTGCTACGACAGGGCGGGATCAGCCCCAGCATTTT	CSATTGRDQPQHF	TRBD1	TRBJ1-5	-	TRBV20-1
TGTGCCAGCAGCTTCGACAGGGTTGTGAGGCCCCAGCATTTT	CASSFDRVVRPQHF	TRBD1	TRBJ1-5	few	TRBV7-9
TGTGCCAGCAGCACGGGTGTTTACGGTACCACCAATGAAAAACTGTTTTTT	CASSTGVYGTTNEKLFF	-	TRBJ1-4	few	TRBV6-5
TGTGCCTGGAGTGTATTGACTGCAGATACGCAGTATTTT	CAWSVLTADTQYF	-	TRBJ2-3	few	TRBV30
TGTGCCAGCTCACCACCTGGTTCGGCAGGGGGATTAGGTAATCAGCCCCAGCATTTT	CASSPPGSAGGLGNQPQHF	TRBD1	TRBJ1-5	few	TRBV18
TGTGCCAGCAGCCCCAACAGGGGGAACTATGGCTACACCTTC	CASSPNRGNYGYTF	TRBD1	TRBJ1-2	few	TRBV7-9
TGTGCCAGCACGACGCCTAGCTCCTATAATTCACCCCTCCACTTT	CASTTPSSYNSPLHF	-	TRBJ1-6	few	TRBV6-6
TGTGCCAGCAGCCGGAGGGGGGGCGCGACGAGCTCCTACAATGAGCAGTTCTTC	CASSRRGGATSSYNEQFF	-	TRBJ2-1	few	TRBV11-1
TGTGCCAGCAGCTTTTCACTGAACACTGAAGCTTTCTTT	CASSFSLNTEAFF	-	TRBJ1-1	many	TRBV11-3
TGTGCCAGCAGGAGGGGGGGAGAAAAACTGTTTTTT	CASRRGGEKLFF	-	TRBJ1-4	-	TRBV2
TGTGCCAGCAGCGATAGAAGCAATCAGCCCCAGCATTTT	CASSDRSNQPQHF	-	TRBJ1-5	-	TRBV6-1
TGCGCCAGCAGCCAAGCCTCGGGCCACAATCAGCCCCAGCATTTT	CASSQASGHNQPQHF	-	TRBJ1-5	few	TRBV4-3